Following are 27 T cell receptor beta chains from one sample sequenced in a study of T cell responses to AZD1222 COVID-19 vaccine. Generated by immunoSEQ multiplex PCR, the TCRdb table keeps only in-frame clones and is missing some. This table has about 220,000 clones, roughly 91% appearing once. Sequencing was performed on peripheral blood, taken on day 0 of MenACWY control vaccination. These receptors were collected from an adult in good health.

This rearrangement joins TRBV24-1 to TRBJ2-3, with D possibly matching TRBD1 (6 bases). Germline assignment: CDR1 KGHDR and CDR2 SFDVKD. Between the trimmed V and J ends, which lost 4 bases and 1 base, there was a span of 11 bases. The CDR3 is 15 residues long. CDR3 in DNA: TGTGCCACCAGTGACCCAGGACAGCGCACAGATACGCAGTATTTT. It codes for CATSDPGQRTDTQYF.

The rearrangement joins TRBV12-3 or TRBV12-4 to TRBJ1-5, with D perhaps TRBD1 (5 bases). Trimming removed 8 bases from V and 4 bases from J, with 12 bases in between. The CDR3 totals 13 residues. Here the CDR3 DNA reads TGTGCCAGCGGACCCAGGGTGAATCAGCCCCAGCATTTT. The encoded protein is CASGPRVNQPQHF.

The V and J genes are TRBV28 and TRBJ2-5, with D maybe TRBD2 (5 bases). With 3 bases removed from V and 5 bases from J, the gap between germline ends came to 19 bases. CDR3 length: 16 residues. Germline V gives CDR1 MDHEN, CDR2 SYDVKM. The CDR3 coding sequence is TGTGCCAGCAGTTTGCCCGGGGAAGGAGAAAGGGAGACCCAGTACTTC. This codes for CASSLPGEGERETQYF.

The chain employs TRBV28 and TRBJ2-1; 7 positions match TRBD1. CDR1 and CDR2 from the germline V gene are MDHEN and SYDVKM. Trimming took 6 bases from V and 0 from J; bases not matched to a gene: 5. The CDR3 covers 15 residues. The CDR3 nucleotides are TGTGCCAGCAGAGGACAGGCAAGCTCCTACAATGAGCAGTTCTTC. Its translation is CASRGQASSYNEQFF.

The chain combines TRBV10-3 with TRBJ1-1, with a tentative D call TRBD1 (5 bases). Germline loops: CDR1 ENHRY, CDR2 SYGVKD. V was shortened by 8 bases and J by 1 base, with 11 bases between the two germline ends. This CDR3 comprises 13 residues. The CDR3 DNA is TGTGCCATCGGGGCTAGGGGGAACACTGAAGCTTTCTTT. It is translated as CAIGARGNTEAFF.

The chain links TRBV28 to TRBJ1-1, with TRBD1 as a possible D gene (5 bases). Deletions cut 6 bases from V and 3 bases from J, with 14 bases between. This CDR3 spans 14 amino acids. Germline CDR1 reads MDHEN; CDR2 reads SYDVKM. This CDR3 reads CASSPAGRDTEAFF. The CDR3 DNA is TGTGCCAGCAGCCCGGCGGGCAGGGACACTGAAGCTTTCTTT. The full variable domain, its missing parts supplied by reference TRBV28 and TRBJ1-1, is DVKVTQSSRYLVKRTGEKVFLECVQDMDHENMFWYRQDPGLGLRLIYFSYDVKMKEKGDIPEGYSVSREKKERFSLILESASTNQTSMYLCASSPAGRDTEAFFGQGTRLTVV.

The rearrangement links TRBV7-9 to TRBJ1-4, with 7 bases matching TRBD1. CDR1 SEHNR and CDR2 FQNEAQ come from the germline V gene (reference sequence). This CDR3 has 16 amino acids. J lost 0 bases, V lost 4 bases, and 5 bases had no gene match. For the CDR3, the DNA is TGTGCCAGCAGCTGGGACAGCTCCGCAACTAATGAAAAACTGTTTTTT. It specifies CASSWDSSATNEKLFF.

The V gene is TRBV10-1, the J gene TRBJ2-5; the D gene is possibly TRBD2 (6 bases). The germline V and J ends were trimmed by 4 bases and 7 bases, with 10 bases remaining between them. Germline V CDR1 and CDR2: WNHNN, SYGVQD (reference sequence). This CDR3 has 12 residues. The DNA for the CDR3 is TGCGCCAGCAGTGCTAGCGTGGGGACCCAGTACTTC. Protein: CASSASVGTQYF.

The V and J genes are TRBV6-5 and TRBJ2-1; no reliable D call. V was pared by 5 bases and J by 6 bases, with 8 bases between. The V gene's germline CDR1 is MNHEY and CDR2 SVGAGI. This CDR3 is built from 12 residues. CDR3 protein: CASSTQSNEQFF. Written as DNA, the CDR3 is TGTGCCAGCAGTACGCAGTCCAATGAGCAGTTCTTC.

J is TRBJ1-5 and V is TRBV19; D not resolved. This CDR3 spans 15 amino acids. V gave up 3 bases and J gave up 0 bases, with 9 bases separating them. Germline assignment: CDR1 LNHDA and CDR2 SQIVND (reference sequence). CDR3 bases: TGTGCCAGTAGTATCCAGGTCTATAGCAATCAGCCCCAGCATTTT. It codes for CASSIQVYSNQPQHF.

The CDR3 here is CAWSVRGRGQFQAGNTIYF. The CDR3 coding sequence is TGTGCCTGGAGTGTACGGGGCAGGGGGCAGTTTCAAGCTGGAAACACCATATATTTT. The chain uses TRBV30 and TRBJ1-3; the match to TRBD1 covers 8 bases. V was clipped by 0 bases and J by 2 bases; unmatched bases: 15. The CDR3 is 19 residues long. Per germline, CDR1 GTSNPN and CDR2 SVGIG (reference sequence).

In this sample, this clone turned up once. The J gene is TRBJ1-3, the V gene TRBV9, with D tentatively TRBD1 (5 bases). The CDR3 length is 16 residues. Trimming cost V 3 bases and J 0 bases, with 13 bases left between them. The V gene's germline CDR1 is SGDLS and CDR2 YYNGEE. CDR3 residues: CASSGLQVSSGNTIYF. The CDR3 nucleotides are TGTGCCAGCAGCGGCCTACAGGTGTCCTCTGGAAACACCATATATTTT.

The sample holds one count of this clone. This chain uses TRBV3-1 (or the pseudogene TRBV3-2) with TRBJ1-1; D gene ambiguous. From germline, CDR1 is LGHDT and CDR2 YNNKEL (reference sequence). V lost 4 bases, J lost 4 bases, and 16 bases lay in between. CDR3 length: 15 amino acids. CDR3: CASSLSPFSGTEAFF. The CDR3 bases are TGTGCCAGCAGCCTTTCCCCATTCTCGGGCACTGAAGCTTTCTTT.

This clone was detected only once. This sequence joins TRBV28 and TRBJ2-2; 7 bases match TRBD2. The germline gives CDR1 MDHEN, CDR2 SYDVKM. The junction had 9 bases not matched to a gene; V was cut back by 5 bases and J by 3 bases. CDR3 length equals 16 residues. The CDR3 region is CASSPPGEGHTGELFF. As DNA, the CDR3 is TGTGCCAGCAGTCCCCCCGGGGAGGGACACACCGGGGAGCTGTTTTTT.

The CDR3 spells CASSPLGQQETQYF. The CDR3 DNA reads TGTGCCAGCTCACCACTGGGACAACAAGAGACCCAGTACTTC. The V gene is TRBV18, the J gene TRBJ2-5; possibly TRBD1 for D (6 bases). The CDR3 spans 14 residues. With 1 base removed from V and 2 bases from J, the gap between germline ends came to 8 bases. The germline CDR1 and CDR2 sequences are KGHSH and LQKENI. Using reference TRBV18 and TRBJ2-5 for the parts outside the CDR3, the full variable domain is NAGVMQNPRHLVRRRGQEARLRCSPMKGHSHVYWYRQLPEEGLKFMVYLQKENIIDESGMPKERFSAEFPKEGPSILRIQQVVRGDSAAYFCASSPLGQQETQYFGPGTRLLVL.

This chain joins TRBV18 and TRBJ2-1, with D unresolved. V lost 2 bases and J lost 0, with 11 bases in between. Germline V CDR1 and CDR2: KGHSH, LQKENI. CDR3 length equals 16 residues. The CDR3 reads CASSPWEKRSYNEQFF. The CDR3 region has the DNA TGTGCCAGCTCACCATGGGAAAAACGCTCCTACAATGAGCAGTTCTTC.

This rearrangement joins TRBV19 to TRBJ1-4, with D possibly TRBD1 on 6 matching bases. The V end was cut by 4 bases, the J end by 8 bases, with 29 bases between. The CDR3 spans 19 residues. In germline, CDR1 is LNHDA, CDR2 SQIVND (reference sequence). As DNA, the CDR3 is TGTGCCAGTAGTAATATCCCCGGGGGCGGCGGCGGTCTGAGGGAAAAACTGTTTTTT. Encoded protein: CASSNIPGGGGGLREKLFF. Variable domain in full (rest from reference TRBV19 and TRBJ1-4): DGGITQSPKYLFRKEGQNVTLSCEQNLNHDAMYWYRQDPGQGLRLIYYSQIVNDFQKGDIAEGYSVSREKKESFPLTVTSAQKNPTAFYLCASSNIPGGGGGLREKLFFGSGTQLSVL.

This sequence joins TRBV7-2 and TRBJ1-1; 8 bases agree with TRBD1. Per germline, CDR1 SGHTA and CDR2 FQGNSA. The CDR3 is 17 amino acids. Trimming took 1 base from V and 5 from J; bases not matched to a gene: 12. As DNA, the CDR3 is TGTGCCAGCAGCTTAGTCGGGGCAGGGGGCGGAGGGACTGAAGCTTTCTTT. This codes for CASSLVGAGGGGTEAFF.

This clone has more than one count but fewer than ten. The CDR3 reads CASGASLGNEQFF. The CDR3 DNA follows: TGTGCCAGCGGGGCGAGCCTAGGCAATGAGCAGTTCTTC. The chain is built from TRBV3-1 (or the pseudogene TRBV3-2) and TRBJ2-1, with D perhaps TRBD1 (5 bases). Germline V gene data show CDR1 as LGHDT and CDR2 as YNNKEL (reference sequence). The CDR3 sequence is 13 residues long. Trimming left V 8 bases short and J 6 bases short, with 14 bases between.

This sequence joins TRBV10-2 and TRBJ1-2, with a possible D match to TRBD1 (6 bases). The germline V gene has CDR1 WSHSY and CDR2 SAAADI. The germline V and J ends were trimmed by 5 bases and 5 bases, with 15 bases remaining between them. This CDR3 comprises 14 residues. The CDR3 coding sequence is TGCGCCAGCAGTCGAGAAGGGGGAGGGTATGGCTACACCTTC. This gives the protein CASSREGGGYGYTF.

The chain has TRBV6-6 and TRBJ1-4, with unresolved D. Germline-derived CDR1 and CDR2 are MNHNY and SVGAGI (reference sequence). V lost 5 bases, J lost 6 bases, and 22 bases lay in between. CDR3 length: 17 residues. CDR3 sequence (DNA): TGTGCCAGCAGTCCCCTTGGACCCCCTAGGTCCGATGAAAAACTGTTTTTT. As protein: CASSPLGPPRSDEKLFF.

The chain joins TRBV5-1 to TRBJ1-1; 9 nucleotides align to TRBD1. Germline CDR1 SGHRS, CDR2 YFSETQ. V dropped 1 base and J dropped 11; count of bases not matched to a gene: 9. The length of the CDR3 is 14 residues. CDR3 sequence reads: CASSLLGQGLRAFF. The DNA of the CDR3 is TGCGCCAGCAGCTTGCTCGGACAGGGGTTAAGGGCTTTCTTT.

V and J are TRBV25-1 and TRBJ1-2; 7 nucleotides match TRBD1. This CDR3 comprises 14 residues. J was trimmed by 3 bases and V by 3 bases; bases with no gene match: 4. The germline CDR1 and CDR2 sequences are MGHDK and SYGVNS. This CDR3 reads CASSETGRDYGYTF. In DNA form, the CDR3 reads TGTGCCAGCAGTGAGACAGGGAGGGACTATGGCTACACCTTC.

This rearrangement joins TRBV10-1 to TRBJ1-6; D ambiguous. The length of the CDR3 is 13 residues. Trimming cost V 6 bases and J 8 bases, with 11 bases left between them. Germline V gives CDR1 WNHNN, CDR2 SYGVQD (reference sequence). The CDR3 coding sequence is TGCGCCAGCAGATCTAAGTTGGATTCACCCCTCCACTTT. Its translation is CASRSKLDSPLHF.

This chain links TRBV11-2 with TRBJ1-3; 7 bases match TRBD1. Germline CDR1 is SGHAT and CDR2 is FQNNGV. V gave up 5 bases and J gave up 0 bases; unmatched junction bases: 7. This CDR3 contains 16 residues. The CDR3 sequence is CASSGSGGSSGNTIYF. The CDR3 DNA is TGTGCCAGCAGCGGCTCAGGGGGAAGCTCTGGAAACACCATATATTTT.

The genes are TRBV6-5 and TRBJ2-7; D unresolved. V was pared by 4 bases and J by 6 bases, with 7 bases between. This CDR3 spans 11 amino acids. The V gene's germline CDR1 is MNHEY and CDR2 SVGAGI. This CDR3 is CASSLRTEQYF. The CDR3 bases are TGTGCCAGCAGTTTAAGAACCGAGCAGTACTTC.

The chain is built from TRBV2 and TRBJ2-7; TRBD2 might be the D (5 bases). This CDR3 region has 13 residues. Germline-derived CDR1 and CDR2 are SNHLY and FYNNEI. The germline V and J ends were trimmed by 7 bases and 3 bases, with 13 bases remaining between them. The CDR3 here is CASTPGFSYEQYF. The CDR3 nucleotides read TGTGCCAGCACCCCGGGGTTCAGCTACGAGCAGTACTTC.